What follows is one T cell receptor (beta chain) and its context. The sample belongs to a study of technical replicates of blood from a handful of donors. The assay was immunoSEQ multiplex PCR, and TCRdb's table has in-frame clones only and misses some. Among approximately 70,000 clones listed, roughly nine tenths were seen once. V was clipped by 0 bases and J by 8 bases, with 14 bases between them. CDR3 length: 14 amino acids. Germline V lookup: CDR1 SGHTS, CDR2 YDEGEE. The sequence was obtained from a human donor in good health. The chain uses TRBV5-8 and TRBJ1-2, with D tentatively TRBD1 (6 bases). Source material: T cells isolated from PBMCs. The CDR3: CASSLGTGTKGYTF. Written as DNA, the CDR3 is TGTGCCAGCAGCTTGGGTACAGGGACGAAAGGCTACACCTTC.